This T cell receptor (beta chain) was sequenced in a study of T-cell reconstitution after alpha-beta-depleted transplantation in children. Study findings and constraints: It was reported that alpha-beta T cells came from several hundred expanded graft clones (about two months after transplant). At one year after transplant, newly produced T cells mostly accounted for T-cell counts and diversity.

Notes on this clonotype: Antigen specificity is unknown.

The trim removed 5 bases at V and 5 bases at J, leaving 2 bases unmatched. In germline, CDR1 is LNHNV, CDR2 YYDKDF (reference sequence). The CDR3 has 12 residues. The library targeted TCRbeta and was prepared with unique molecular identifiers. TCRdb passed the PCR reads through MiXCR, listing each CDR3 protein once. The data hold 400,000 to 450,000 distinct CDR3 sequences, with 43% observed a single time. Source: PBMCs, taken before TCRalphabeta/CD19-depleted stem cell transplant. The J gene is TRBJ2-7, the V gene TRBV15; 8 bases are shared with TRBD1. The TCR comes from a girl under 10 years old with aplastic anemia, due to receive a stem cell transplant. The CDR3 region has the DNA TGTGCCACCAGCGGACAGGGCGACGAGCAGTACTTC. Its translation: CATSGQGDEQYF.